This record concerns one T cell receptor beta chain sequence. Its antigen is unidentified. The data were obtained in a study of vaccination effects on CD4 cells after COVID-19. Germline V gene lookup returns CDR1 SGHDN and CDR2 FVKESK. The CDR3 sequence is 21 residues long. Trimming removed 2 bases from V and 3 bases from J, with 28 bases in between. The protocol was immunoSEQ multiplex PCR, while the TCRdb copy is restricted to in-frame clones and leaves out a portion. The sample yields 25,000 to 35,000 clones, 65% to 75% seen once. Ahead of sequencing, the ViraFEST assay grew antigen-specific CD4+ T cells using viral peptide pools. Cells that had been cultured for roughly eleven days were the source of isolated CD4+ T cells. According to PCR results, the person was infected with SARS-CoV-2 between March and December 2020. Each well held 1.5 million to 2 million PBMC cultured with about 9.1 ug/ml peptides and around 10 IU/ml IL-2.

Study conclusions and caveats: There was marked clonal contraction among infection- and vaccine-induced clones late after vaccination. New vaccine-induced clones were the main type among post-vaccine spike-reactive clones in convalescents.

The sequencing used CD4+ T cells from PBMCs cultured with a peptide pool, collected before COVID-19 vaccination. The TCR sequence derives from a human donor who had a prior SARS-CoV-2 infection. The chain combines TRBV14 with TRBJ2-2, with D possibly called TRBD1 or TRBD2 (6 bases each). The chain's CDR3 is CASSQIYPGGSQKGDTGELFF. The CDR3, as DNA: TGTGCCAGCAGCCAAATCTACCCCGGGGGCAGTCAAAAGGGGGACACCGGGGAGCTGTTTTTT.